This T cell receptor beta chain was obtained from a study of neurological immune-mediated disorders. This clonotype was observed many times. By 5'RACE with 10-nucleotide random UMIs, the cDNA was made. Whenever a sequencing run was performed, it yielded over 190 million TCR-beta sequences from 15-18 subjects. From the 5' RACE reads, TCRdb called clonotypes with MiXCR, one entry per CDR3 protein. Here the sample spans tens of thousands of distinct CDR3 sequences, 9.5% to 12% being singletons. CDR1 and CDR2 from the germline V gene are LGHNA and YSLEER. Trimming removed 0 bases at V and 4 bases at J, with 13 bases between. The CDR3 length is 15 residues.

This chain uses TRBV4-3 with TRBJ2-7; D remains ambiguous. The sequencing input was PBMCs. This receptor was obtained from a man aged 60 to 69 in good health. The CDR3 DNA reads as TGCGCCAGCAGCCAAGATCTAGGTTGGGGATACGAGCAGTACTTC. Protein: CASSQDLGWGYEQYF.